The next 8 T cell receptor beta chains were all read from a single sample in a study of blood T cell repertoires in COVID-19. This table comes from immunoSEQ multiplex PCR, and its TCRdb copy is limited to in-frame clones, with some not included. The table records a few hundred thousand clones, roughly 85% of them present only once. The sequencing input was peripheral blood. These receptor sequences come from a woman aged 18 to 35 with acute or convalescent COVID-19.

This clone was found once. Other DNA sequences in the same sample also yield this CDR3. This chain joins TRBV7-2 and TRBJ1-1, with D uncertain. CDR3 length equals 15 residues. Germline V gene sequence: CDR1 SGHTA, CDR2 FQGNSA. Trimming left V 0 bases short and J 0 bases short, with 8 bases between. CDR3 amino acids: CASSLAAGLNTEAFF. DNA for the CDR3: TGTGCCAGCAGCTTAGCGGCGGGTTTGAACACTGAAGCTTTCTTT.

The CDR3 loop is CASSRGSTGDYEQYF. CDR3 DNA: TGCGCCAGCAGCCGGGGCTCGACAGGGGACTACGAGCAGTACTTC. The chain combines TRBV4-3 with TRBJ2-7; TRBD1 matches 8 bases. Germline assignment: CDR1 LGHNA and CDR2 YSLEER. The CDR3 totals 15 residues. With V trimmed by 4 bases and J by 3 bases, 8 bases remained unmatched.

This clone was counted between two and nine times. Relative to the germline gene, one junction end is altered; a read error may explain this. The genes are TRBV7-7 and TRBJ2-1; 13 nucleotides agree with TRBD2. CDR3 size: 15 residues. The germline gives CDR1 SSHAT, CDR2 FNYEAQ (reference sequence). CDR3 protein: CASSSGLAGATEQFF. CDR3 coding DNA: TGTGCTAGCAGCTCCGGACTAGCGGGAGCGACTGAGCAGTTCTTC. Full variable domain (outside the CDR3, taken from reference TRBV7-7 and TRBJ2-1): GAGVSQSPRYKVTKRGQDVTLRCDPISSHATLYWYQQALGQGPEFLTYFNYEAQPDKSGLPSDRFSAERPEGSISTLTIQRTEQRDSAMYRCASSSGLAGATEQFFGPGTRLTVL.

The chain combines TRBV4-1 with TRBJ1-1; TRBD1 matches 8 bases. Losses at the gene ends were 1 base for V and 3 bases for J; bases not matched to a gene: 7. This CDR3 has 16 amino acids. Germline CDR1 and CDR2: MGHRA and YSYEKL. The CDR3 nucleotides read TGCGCCAGCAGCCAAGCGGACAGGGTAAGGGACACTGAAGCTTTCTTT. Translated: CASSQADRVRDTEAFF.

J is TRBJ1-6 and V is TRBV12-3 or TRBV12-4, with TRBD1 identical over 7 bases. This CDR3 contains 12 residues. The V gene end was trimmed by 1 base and the J gene end by 14 bases; junction bases not matched to a gene: 2. CDR3 sequence: CASSLGTGTLHF. The CDR3 nucleotides are TGTGCCAGCAGTTTAGGGACAGGCACCCTCCACTTT.

The chain is built from TRBV10-3 and TRBJ2-2; D may be TRBD1 (7 bases). V lost 8 bases, J lost 2 bases, and 12 bases lay in between. The CDR3 contains 14 residues. Germline V CDR1 and CDR2: ENHRY, SYGVKD. The CDR3 nucleotides read TGTGCCATCGGGAGGACAGGTAACACCGGGGAGCTGTTTTTT. It encodes CAIGRTGNTGELFF.

The chain joins TRBV4-3 to TRBJ2-1; 9 bases map to TRBD1. The CDR3 totals 15 residues. Germline CDR1 LGHNA, CDR2 YSLEER. With V trimmed by 1 base and J by 4 bases, 2 bases remained unmatched. The CDR3 loop is CASSQVGQGYNEQFF. The CDR3, as DNA: TGCGCCAGCAGCCAAGTTGGACAGGGGTACAATGAGCAGTTCTTC.

Concerning this clone itself: Other DNA sequences within the sample encode an identical CDR3. This rearrangement joins TRBV27 to TRBJ1-2; D gene ambiguous. The CDR3 runs to 13 residues. Germline V lookup: CDR1 MNHEY, CDR2 SMNVEV (reference sequence). Between the trimmed V and J ends, which lost 0 bases and 5 bases, there was a span of 7 bases. The CDR3 is CASSLSSGYGYTF. Written as DNA, the CDR3 is TGTGCCAGCAGTTTATCATCGGGTTATGGCTACACCTTC.